This T cell receptor beta chain was captured by sequencing in a study of cytomegalovirus exposure and HLA in healthy donors. Germline CDR1 reads MNHNS; CDR2 reads SASEGT. V lost 8 bases to trimming and J lost 6 bases, with 19 bases between them. The CDR3 runs 14 residues. A multiplex PCR was run with 60 Vbeta primers and 13 Jbeta primers. Only in-frame clones appear in the TCRdb table, and some are missing; sequencing was by immunoSEQ multiplex PCR. Of roughly 150,000 clones in the sample, 80% to 85% were seen once. The sequence came from a woman aged 18-35 years in good health and CMV-seronegative. The V gene is TRBV6-1, the J gene TRBJ1-1; D is possibly TRBD1 (6 bases). The sample comprised PBMCs. The CDR3 protein is CASGRLQGYSEAFF. The CDR3 nucleotides are TGTGCCAGCGGAAGGTTACAGGGTTATTCTGAAGCTTTCTTT.